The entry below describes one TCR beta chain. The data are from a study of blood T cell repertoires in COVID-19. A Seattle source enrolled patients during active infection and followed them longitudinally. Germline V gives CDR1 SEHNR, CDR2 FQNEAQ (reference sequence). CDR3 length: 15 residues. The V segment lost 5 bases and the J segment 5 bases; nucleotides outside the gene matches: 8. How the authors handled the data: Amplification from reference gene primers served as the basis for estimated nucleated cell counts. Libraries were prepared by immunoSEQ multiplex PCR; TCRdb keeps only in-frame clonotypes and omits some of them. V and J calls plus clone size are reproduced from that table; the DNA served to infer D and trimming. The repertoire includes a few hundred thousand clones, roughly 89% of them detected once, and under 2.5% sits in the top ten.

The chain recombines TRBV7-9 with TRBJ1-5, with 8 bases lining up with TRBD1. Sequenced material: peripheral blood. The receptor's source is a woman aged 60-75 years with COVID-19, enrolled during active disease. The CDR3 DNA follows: TGTGCCAGCAGCCGAGAAGGACAGGGCCATCAGCCCCAGCATTTT. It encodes CASSREGQGHQPQHF.